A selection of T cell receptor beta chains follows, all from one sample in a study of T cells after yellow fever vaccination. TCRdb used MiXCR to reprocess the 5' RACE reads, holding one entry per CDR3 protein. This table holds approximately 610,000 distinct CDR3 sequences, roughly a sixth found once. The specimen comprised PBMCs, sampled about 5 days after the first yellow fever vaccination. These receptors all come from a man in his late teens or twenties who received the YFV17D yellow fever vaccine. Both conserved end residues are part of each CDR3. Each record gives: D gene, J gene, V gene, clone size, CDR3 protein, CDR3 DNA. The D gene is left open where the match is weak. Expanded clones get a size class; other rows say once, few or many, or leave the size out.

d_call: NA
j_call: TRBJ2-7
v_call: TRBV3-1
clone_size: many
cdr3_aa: CASSQYPGSYEQYF
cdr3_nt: TGTGCCAGCAGCCAATATCCAGGTTCCTACGAGCAGTACTTC

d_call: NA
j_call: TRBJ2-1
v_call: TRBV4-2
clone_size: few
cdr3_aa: CASSQDRRGNEQFF
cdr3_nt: TGTGCCAGCAGCCAAGACAGGAGAGGCAATGAGCAGTTCTTC

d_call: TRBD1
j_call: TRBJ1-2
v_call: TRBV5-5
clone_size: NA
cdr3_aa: CASNSLLQGVHGYTF
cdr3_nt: TGTGCCAGCAACTCCCTTTTACAGGGGGTACATGGCTACACCTTC

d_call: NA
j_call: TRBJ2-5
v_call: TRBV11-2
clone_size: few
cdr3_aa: CASRLSGAETQYF
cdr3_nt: TGTGCCAGTCGCCTTTCGGGGGCAGAGACCCAGTACTTC

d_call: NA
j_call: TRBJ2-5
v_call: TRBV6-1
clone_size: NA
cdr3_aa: CASSEVQGGQETQYF
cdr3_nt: TGTGCCAGCAGTGAAGTCCAGGGGGGCCAAGAGACCCAGTACTTC

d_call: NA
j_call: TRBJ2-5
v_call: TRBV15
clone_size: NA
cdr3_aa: CATDGGKYQETQYF
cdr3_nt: TGTGCCACCGACGGGGGCAAGTACCAAGAGACCCAGTACTTC

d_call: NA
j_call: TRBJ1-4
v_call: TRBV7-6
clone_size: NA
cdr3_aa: CASSLAIRDLGEKLFF
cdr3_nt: TGTGCCAGCAGCTTAGCGATTCGGGATTTAGGGGAAAAACTGTTTTTT

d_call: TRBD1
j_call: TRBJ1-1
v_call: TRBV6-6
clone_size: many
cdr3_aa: CASTGTGGTEAFF
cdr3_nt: TGTGCCAGCACCGGGACAGGGGGCACTGAAGCTTTCTTT

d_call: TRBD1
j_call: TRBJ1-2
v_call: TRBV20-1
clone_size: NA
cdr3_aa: CSAYTGTGNYGYTF
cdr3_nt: TGCAGTGCTTATACCGGGACAGGGAACTATGGCTACACCTTC

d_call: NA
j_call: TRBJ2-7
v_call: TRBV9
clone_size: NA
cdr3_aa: CASSVAPGVYEQYF
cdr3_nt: TGTGCCAGCAGCGTAGCTCCGGGAGTCTACGAGCAGTACTTC

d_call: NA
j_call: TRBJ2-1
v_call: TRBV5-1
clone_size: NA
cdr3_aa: CASSLASEGQQFF
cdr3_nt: TGCGCCAGCAGCTTGGCCTCGGAAGGGCAACAGTTCTTC

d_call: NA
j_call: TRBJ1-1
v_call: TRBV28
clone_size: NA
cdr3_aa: CASSLVLWEGTNTEAFF
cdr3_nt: TGTGCCAGCAGTTTGGTTTTGTGGGAAGGGACGAACACTGAAGCTTTCTTT

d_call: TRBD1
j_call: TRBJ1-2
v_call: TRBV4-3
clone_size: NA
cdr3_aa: CASSPETTGNGVYGYTF
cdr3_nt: TGCGCCAGCAGCCCAGAAACGACAGGGAACGGTGTTTATGGCTACACCTTC

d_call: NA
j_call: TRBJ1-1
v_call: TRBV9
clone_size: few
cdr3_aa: CASSVEPSQANTEAFF
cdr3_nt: TGTGCCAGCAGCGTAGAGCCCTCTCAGGCGAACACTGAAGCTTTCTTT

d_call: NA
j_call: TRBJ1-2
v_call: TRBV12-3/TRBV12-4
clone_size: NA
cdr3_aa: CASTASGNYGYTF
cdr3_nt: TGTGCCAGCACCGCCTCAGGAAACTATGGCTACACCTTC

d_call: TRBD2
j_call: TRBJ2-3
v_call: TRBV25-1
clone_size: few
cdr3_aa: CASSGASGDTQYF
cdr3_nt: TGTGCCAGCAGTGGGGCTAGCGGAGATACGCAGTATTTT

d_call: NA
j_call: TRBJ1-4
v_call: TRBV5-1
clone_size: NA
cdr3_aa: CASSSGSGNEKLFF
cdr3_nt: TGCGCCAGCAGCTCCGGGTCCGGTAATGAAAAACTGTTTTTT

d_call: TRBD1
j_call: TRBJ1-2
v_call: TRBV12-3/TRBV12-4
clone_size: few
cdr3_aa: CASRLGQGFYGYTF
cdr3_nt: TGTGCCAGCAGATTGGGACAGGGCTTTTATGGCTACACCTTC

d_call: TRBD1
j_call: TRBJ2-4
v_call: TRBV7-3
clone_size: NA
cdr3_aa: CASRPGQSPLAKNIQYF
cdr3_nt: TGTGCCAGCAGACCGGGACAGTCCCCACTAGCCAAAAACATTCAGTACTTC

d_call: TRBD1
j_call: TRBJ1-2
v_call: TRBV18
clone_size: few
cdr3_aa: CASSPPGTVGSDLGYTF
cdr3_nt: TGTGCCAGCTCACCACCCGGGACAGTAGGTTCTGATCTCGGCTACACCTTC

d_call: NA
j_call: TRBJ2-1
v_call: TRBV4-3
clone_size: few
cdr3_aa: CASSQEIWGEREQFF
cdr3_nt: TGCGCCAGCAGCCAAGAAATTTGGGGTGAACGTGAGCAGTTCTTC

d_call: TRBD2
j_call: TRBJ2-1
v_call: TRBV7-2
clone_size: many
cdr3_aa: CASSLAGGYNEQFF
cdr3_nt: TGTGCCAGCAGTCTAGCGGGGGGCTACAATGAGCAGTTCTTC

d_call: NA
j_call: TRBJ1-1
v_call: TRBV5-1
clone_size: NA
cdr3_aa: CASSSQQGSGVEAFF
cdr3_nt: TGCGCCAGCAGCTCTCAACAGGGTTCGGGTGTTGAAGCTTTCTTT

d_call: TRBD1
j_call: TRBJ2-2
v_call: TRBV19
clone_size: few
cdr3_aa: CASREGQGPPGELFF
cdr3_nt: TGTGCCAGTAGGGAGGGACAGGGGCCTCCCGGGGAGCTGTTTTTT

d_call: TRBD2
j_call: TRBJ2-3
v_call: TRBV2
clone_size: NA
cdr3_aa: CAFSPPLRLAGALGTQYF
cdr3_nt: TGTGCCTTCAGTCCCCCACTTCGACTAGCGGGGGCCCTAGGGACGCAGTATTTT

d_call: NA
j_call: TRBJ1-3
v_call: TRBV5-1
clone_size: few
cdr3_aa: CASSDDVQGPFSGNTIYF
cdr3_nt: TGCGCCAGCAGCGACGACGTCCAGGGGCCCTTCTCTGGAAACACCATATATTTT

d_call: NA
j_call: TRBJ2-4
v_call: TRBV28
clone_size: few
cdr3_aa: CASSSRDHIQYF
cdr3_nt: TGTGCCAGCAGTTCCAGGGACCACATTCAGTACTTC

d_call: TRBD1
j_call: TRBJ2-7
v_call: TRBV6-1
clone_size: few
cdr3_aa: CASSHRGPAYEQYF
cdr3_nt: TGTGCCAGCAGCCACAGGGGGCCGGCCTACGAGCAGTACTTC

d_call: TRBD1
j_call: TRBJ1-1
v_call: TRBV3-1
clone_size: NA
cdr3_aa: CASSQVYRGRMGTEAFF
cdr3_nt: TGTGCCTCCAGCCAAGTCTACAGGGGGCGGATGGGCACTGAAGCTTTCTTT

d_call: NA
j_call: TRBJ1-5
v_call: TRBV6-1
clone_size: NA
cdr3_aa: CASSESSYSNQPQHF
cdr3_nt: TGTGCCAGCAGTGAAAGCAGTTATAGCAATCAGCCCCAGCATTTT

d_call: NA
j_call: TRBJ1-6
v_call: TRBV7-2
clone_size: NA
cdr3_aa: CASSFSPEGPLHF
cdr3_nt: TGTGCCAGCAGCTTTTCCCCCGAGGGGCCCCTCCACTTT

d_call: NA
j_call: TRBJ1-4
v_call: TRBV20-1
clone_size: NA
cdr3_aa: CSASRGEEKLFF
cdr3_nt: TGCAGTGCGAGCAGGGGCGAGGAAAAACTGTTTTTT

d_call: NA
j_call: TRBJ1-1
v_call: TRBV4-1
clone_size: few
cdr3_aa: CASSLSVSLNTEAFF
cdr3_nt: TGCGCCAGCAGCCTAAGCGTTAGCCTGAACACTGAAGCTTTCTTT

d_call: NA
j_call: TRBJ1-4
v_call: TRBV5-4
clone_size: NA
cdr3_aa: CASSPSGSTNEKLFF
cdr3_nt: TGTGCCAGCAGCCCCTCCGGCTCAACTAATGAAAAACTGTTTTTT

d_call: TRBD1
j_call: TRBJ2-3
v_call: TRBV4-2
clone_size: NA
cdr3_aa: CASSHEGRTGGSTDTQYF
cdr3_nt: TGTGCCAGCAGCCACGAGGGGCGGACAGGGGGGAGCACAGATACGCAGTATTTT

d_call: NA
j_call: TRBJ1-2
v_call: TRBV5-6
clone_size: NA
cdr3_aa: CASSLGQKNYGYTF
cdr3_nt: TGTGCCAGCAGCTTGGGACAGAAAAACTATGGCTACACCTTC

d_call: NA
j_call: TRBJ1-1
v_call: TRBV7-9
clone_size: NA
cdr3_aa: CASSLSDRSTEAFF
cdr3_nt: TGTGCCAGCAGCTTAAGTGACAGGAGCACTGAAGCTTTCTTT

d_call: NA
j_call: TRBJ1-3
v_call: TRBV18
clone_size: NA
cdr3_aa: CASSLESGNTIYF
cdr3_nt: TGTGCCAGCTCACTGGAATCTGGAAACACCATATATTTT

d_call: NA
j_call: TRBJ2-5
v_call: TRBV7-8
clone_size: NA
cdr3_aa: CASSLAYRGTQYF
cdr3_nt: TGTGCCAGCAGCTTAGCATATCGGGGGACCCAGTACTTC

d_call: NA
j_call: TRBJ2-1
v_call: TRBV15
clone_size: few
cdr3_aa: CATSRLQGGDNEQFF
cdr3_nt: TGTGCCACCAGCAGACTTCAAGGGGGGGACAATGAGCAGTTCTTC

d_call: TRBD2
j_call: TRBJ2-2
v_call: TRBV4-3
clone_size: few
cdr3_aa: CASSHGRGTGELFF
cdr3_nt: TGCGCCAGCAGCCATGGGAGGGGCACCGGGGAGCTGTTTTTT

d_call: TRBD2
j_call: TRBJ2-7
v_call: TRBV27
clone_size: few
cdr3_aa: CASSFGGAGEQYF
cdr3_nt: TGTGCCAGCAGTTTCGGGGGGGCGGGCGAGCAGTACTTC

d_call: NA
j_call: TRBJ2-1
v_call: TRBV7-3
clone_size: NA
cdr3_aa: CASSLTFAGRGNEQFF
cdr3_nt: TGTGCCAGCAGCTTAACGTTCGCGGGGAGGGGGAATGAGCAGTTCTTC

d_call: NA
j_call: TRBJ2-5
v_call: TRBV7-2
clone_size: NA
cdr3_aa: CASSLAQSGETQYF
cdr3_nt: TGTGCCAGCAGCTTAGCGCAATCTGGAGAGACCCAGTACTTC

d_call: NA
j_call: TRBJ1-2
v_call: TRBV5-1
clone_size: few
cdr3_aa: CASSMLGQIYGYTF
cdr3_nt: TGCGCCAGCAGCATGCTTGGACAGATCTATGGCTACACCTTC

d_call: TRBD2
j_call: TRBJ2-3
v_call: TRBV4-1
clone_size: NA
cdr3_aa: CASSQAVAGPSTDTQYF
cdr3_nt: TGCGCCAGCAGCCAAGCCGTAGCGGGGCCTAGCACAGATACGCAGTATTTT

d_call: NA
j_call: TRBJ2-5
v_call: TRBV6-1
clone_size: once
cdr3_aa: CASSEANEVQYF
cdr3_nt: TGTGCCAGCAGTGAAGCTAACGAGGTCCAGTACTTC

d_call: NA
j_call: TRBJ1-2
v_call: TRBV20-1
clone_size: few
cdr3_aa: CSAAAGRFYGYTF
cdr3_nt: TGCAGTGCAGCCGCGGGACGGTTCTATGGCTACACCTTC

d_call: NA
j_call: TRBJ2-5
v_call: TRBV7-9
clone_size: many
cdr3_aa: CASSFTGEETQYF
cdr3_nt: TGTGCCAGCAGCTTCACGGGTGAAGAGACCCAGTACTTC

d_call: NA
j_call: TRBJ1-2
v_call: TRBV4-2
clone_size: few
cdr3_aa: CASSQGHREGGYGYTF
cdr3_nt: TGTGCCAGCAGCCAAGGCCACCGGGAAGGGGGCTATGGCTACACCTTC

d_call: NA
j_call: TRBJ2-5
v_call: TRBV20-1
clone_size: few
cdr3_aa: CSAHSGGPGETQYF
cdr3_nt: TGCAGTGCTCACTCCGGGGGCCCGGGGGAGACCCAGTACTTC

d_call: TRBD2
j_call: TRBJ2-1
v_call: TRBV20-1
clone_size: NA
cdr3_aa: CSAPRSLAGAPIENNEQFF
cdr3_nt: TGCAGTGCCCCTCGGTCCCTAGCGGGGGCCCCGATTGAAAACAATGAGCAGTTCTTC

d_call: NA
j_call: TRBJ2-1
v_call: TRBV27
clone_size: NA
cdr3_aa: CATYPLGHGGKAYNEQFF
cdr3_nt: TGTGCCACCTATCCTTTGGGTCACGGGGGAAAAGCGTACAATGAGCAGTTCTTC

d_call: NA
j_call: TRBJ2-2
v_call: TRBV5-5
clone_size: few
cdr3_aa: CASSVMQTANTGELFF
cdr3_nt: TGTGCCAGCAGCGTAATGCAAACGGCGAACACCGGGGAGCTGTTTTTT

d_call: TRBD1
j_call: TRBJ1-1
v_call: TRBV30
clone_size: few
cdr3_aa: CAWSTTTGGLAFF
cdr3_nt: TGTGCCTGGAGTACCACGACAGGGGGCTTGGCTTTCTTT